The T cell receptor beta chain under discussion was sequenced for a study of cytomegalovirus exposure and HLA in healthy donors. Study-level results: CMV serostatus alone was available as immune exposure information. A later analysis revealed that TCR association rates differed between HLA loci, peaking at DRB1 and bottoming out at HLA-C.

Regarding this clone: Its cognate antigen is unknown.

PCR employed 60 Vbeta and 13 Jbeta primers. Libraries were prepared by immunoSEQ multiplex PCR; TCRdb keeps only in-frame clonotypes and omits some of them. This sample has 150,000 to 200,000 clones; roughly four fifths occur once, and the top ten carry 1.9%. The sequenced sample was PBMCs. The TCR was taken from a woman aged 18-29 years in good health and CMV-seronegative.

CDR3 sequence: CASSALGQGKAFF. The CDR3 coding sequence is TGTGCCAGTAGTGCGCTTGGACAGGGAAAAGCTTTCTTT. The gene calls are TRBV19 and TRBJ1-1, with 8 bases fitting TRBD1. The V gene's germline CDR1 is LNHDA and CDR2 SQIVND (reference sequence). This CDR3 has 13 amino acids. With 5 bases clipped from V and 9 bases from J, the junction kept 8 bases outside the gene matches.